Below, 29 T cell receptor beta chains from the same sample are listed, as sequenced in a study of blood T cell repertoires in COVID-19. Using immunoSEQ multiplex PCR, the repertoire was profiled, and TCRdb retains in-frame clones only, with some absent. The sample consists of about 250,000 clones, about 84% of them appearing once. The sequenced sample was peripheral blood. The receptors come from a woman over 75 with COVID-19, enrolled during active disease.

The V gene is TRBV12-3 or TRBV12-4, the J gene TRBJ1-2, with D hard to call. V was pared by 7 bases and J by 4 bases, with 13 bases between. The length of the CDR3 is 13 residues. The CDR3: CASNPWARYGYTF. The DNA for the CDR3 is TGTGCCAGCAACCCTTGGGCCCGCTATGGCTACACCTTC.

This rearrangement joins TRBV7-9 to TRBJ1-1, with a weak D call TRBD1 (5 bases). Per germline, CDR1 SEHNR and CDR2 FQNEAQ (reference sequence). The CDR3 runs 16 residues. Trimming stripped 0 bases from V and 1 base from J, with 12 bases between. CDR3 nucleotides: TGTGCCAGCAGCTTAGCGGGCGGGGGAAGGAACACTGAAGCTTTCTTT. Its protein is CASSLAGGGRNTEAFF. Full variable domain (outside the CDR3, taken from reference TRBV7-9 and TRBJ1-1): DTGVSQNPRHKITKRGQNVTFRCDPISEHNRLYWYRQTLGQGPEFLTYFQNEAQLEKSRLLSDRFSAERPKGSFSTLEIQRTEQGDSAMYLCASSLAGGGRNTEAFFGQGTRLTVV.

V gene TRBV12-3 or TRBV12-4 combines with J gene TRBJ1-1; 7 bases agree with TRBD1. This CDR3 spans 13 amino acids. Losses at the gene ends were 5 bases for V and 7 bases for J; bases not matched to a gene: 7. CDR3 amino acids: CASSPGGQVEAFF. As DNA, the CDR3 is TGTGCCAGCAGTCCCGGCGGACAGGTTGAAGCTTTCTTT.

CDR3 sequence: CASSLGLAGRQETQYF. The CDR3 DNA reads TGCGCCAGCAGCTTGGGTCTAGCGGGGAGACAAGAGACCCAGTACTTC. The genes are TRBV5-1 and TRBJ2-5; 9 bases match TRBD2. Germline V lookup: CDR1 SGHRS, CDR2 YFSETQ. With V trimmed by 0 bases and J by 2 bases, 5 bases remained unmatched. CDR3 size: 16 residues.

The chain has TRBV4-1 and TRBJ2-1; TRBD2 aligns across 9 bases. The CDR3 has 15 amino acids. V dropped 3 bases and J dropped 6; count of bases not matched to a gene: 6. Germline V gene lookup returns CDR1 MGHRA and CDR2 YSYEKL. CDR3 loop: CASSHPGLAPNEQFF. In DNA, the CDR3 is TGCGCCAGCAGCCACCCGGGACTAGCACCCAATGAGCAGTTCTTC.

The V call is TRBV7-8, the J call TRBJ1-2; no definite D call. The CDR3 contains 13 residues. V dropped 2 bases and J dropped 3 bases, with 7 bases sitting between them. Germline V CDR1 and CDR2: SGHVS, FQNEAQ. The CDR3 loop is CASSLTLDYGYTF. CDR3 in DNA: TGTGCCAGCAGCTTAACTTTGGACTATGGCTACACCTTC.

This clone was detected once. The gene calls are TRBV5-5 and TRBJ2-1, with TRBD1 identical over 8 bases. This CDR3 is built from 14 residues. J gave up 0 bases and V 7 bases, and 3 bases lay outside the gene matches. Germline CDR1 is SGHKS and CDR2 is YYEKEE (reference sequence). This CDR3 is CASRGQGSYNEQFF. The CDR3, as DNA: TGTGCCAGCCGAGGACAGGGCTCCTACAATGAGCAGTTCTTC. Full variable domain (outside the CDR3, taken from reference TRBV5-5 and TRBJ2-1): DAGVTQSPTHLIKTRGQQVTLRCSPISGHKSVSWYQQVLGQGPQFIFQYYEKEERGRGNFPDRFSARQFPNYSSELNVNALLLGDSALYLCASRGQGSYNEQFFGPGTRLTVL.

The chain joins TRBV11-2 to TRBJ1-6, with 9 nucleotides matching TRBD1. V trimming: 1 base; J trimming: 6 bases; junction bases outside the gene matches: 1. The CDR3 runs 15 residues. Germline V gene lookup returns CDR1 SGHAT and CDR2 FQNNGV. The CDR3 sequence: CASSLGTGVNSPLHF. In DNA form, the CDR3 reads TGTGCCAGCAGCTTAGGGACAGGGGTTAATTCACCCCTCCACTTT.

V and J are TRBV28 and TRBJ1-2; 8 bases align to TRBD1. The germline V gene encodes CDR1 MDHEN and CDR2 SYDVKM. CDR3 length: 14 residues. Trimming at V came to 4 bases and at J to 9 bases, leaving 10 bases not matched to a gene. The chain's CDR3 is CASSSSDRAGSYTF. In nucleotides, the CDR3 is TGTGCCAGCAGTTCCTCGGACAGGGCGGGGAGCTACACCTTC.

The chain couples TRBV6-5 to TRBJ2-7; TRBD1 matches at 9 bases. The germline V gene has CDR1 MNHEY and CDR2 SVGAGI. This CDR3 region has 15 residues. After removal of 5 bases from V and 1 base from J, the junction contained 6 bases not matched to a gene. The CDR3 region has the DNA TGTGCCAGCAGTCCGCGACAGGGGGGTTCCTACGAGCAGTACGTC. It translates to CASSPRQGGSYEQYV.

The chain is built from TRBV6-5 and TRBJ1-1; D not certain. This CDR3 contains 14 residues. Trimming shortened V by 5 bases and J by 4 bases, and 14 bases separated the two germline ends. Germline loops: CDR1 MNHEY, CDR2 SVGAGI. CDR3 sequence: CASSPIIESTEAFF. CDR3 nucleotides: TGTGCCAGCAGTCCCATAATTGAGAGCACTGAAGCTTTCTTT.

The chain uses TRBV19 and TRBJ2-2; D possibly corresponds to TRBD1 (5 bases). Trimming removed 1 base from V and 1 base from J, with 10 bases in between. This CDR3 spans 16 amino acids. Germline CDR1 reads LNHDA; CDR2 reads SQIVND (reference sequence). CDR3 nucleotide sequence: TGTGCCAGTAGTATAGCTGGGGCCCTGAACACCGGGGAGCTGTTTTTT. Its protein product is CASSIAGALNTGELFF.

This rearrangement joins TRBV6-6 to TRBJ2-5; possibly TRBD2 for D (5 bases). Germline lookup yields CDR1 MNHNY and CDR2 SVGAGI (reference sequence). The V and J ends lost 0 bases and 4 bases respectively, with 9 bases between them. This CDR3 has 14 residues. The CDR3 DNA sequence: TGTGCCAGCAGTTACTCGGGGAGCCGAGAGACCCAGTACTTC. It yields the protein CASSYSGSRETQYF.

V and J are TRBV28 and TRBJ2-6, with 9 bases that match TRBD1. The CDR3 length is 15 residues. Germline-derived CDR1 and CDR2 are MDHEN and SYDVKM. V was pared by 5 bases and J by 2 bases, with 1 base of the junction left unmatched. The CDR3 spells CASSRTGAGANVLTF. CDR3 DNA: TGTGCCAGCAGTCGGACAGGGGCTGGGGCCAACGTCCTGACTTTC.

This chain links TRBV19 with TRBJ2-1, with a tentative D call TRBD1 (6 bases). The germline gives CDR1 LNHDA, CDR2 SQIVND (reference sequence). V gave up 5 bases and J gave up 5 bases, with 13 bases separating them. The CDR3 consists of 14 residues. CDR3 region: CASSLYRADNEQFF. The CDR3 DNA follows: TGTGCCAGTAGTTTGTACAGGGCGGACAATGAGCAGTTCTTC.

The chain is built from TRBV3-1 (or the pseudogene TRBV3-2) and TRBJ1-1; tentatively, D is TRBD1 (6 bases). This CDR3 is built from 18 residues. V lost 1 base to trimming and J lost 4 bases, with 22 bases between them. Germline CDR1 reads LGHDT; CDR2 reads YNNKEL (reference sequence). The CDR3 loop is CASSQAQGIPLRGTEAFF. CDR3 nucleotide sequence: TGTGCCAGCAGCCAAGCACAGGGTATACCTTTGAGGGGCACTGAAGCTTTCTTT.

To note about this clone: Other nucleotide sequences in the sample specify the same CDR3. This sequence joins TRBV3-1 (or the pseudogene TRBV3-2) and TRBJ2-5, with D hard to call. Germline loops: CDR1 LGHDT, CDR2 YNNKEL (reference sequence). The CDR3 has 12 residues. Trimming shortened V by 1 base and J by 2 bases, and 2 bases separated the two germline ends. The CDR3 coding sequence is TGTGCCAGCAGCCAAGTACAAGAGACCCAGTACTTC. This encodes CASSQVQETQYF.

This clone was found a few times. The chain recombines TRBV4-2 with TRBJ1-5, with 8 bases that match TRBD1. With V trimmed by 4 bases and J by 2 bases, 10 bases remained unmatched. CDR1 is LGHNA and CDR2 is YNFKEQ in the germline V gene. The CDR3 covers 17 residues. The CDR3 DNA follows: TGTGCCAGCAGCCGCGGGACAGGCTTTAAGGGCAATCAGCCCCAGCATTTT. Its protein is CASSRGTGFKGNQPQHF.

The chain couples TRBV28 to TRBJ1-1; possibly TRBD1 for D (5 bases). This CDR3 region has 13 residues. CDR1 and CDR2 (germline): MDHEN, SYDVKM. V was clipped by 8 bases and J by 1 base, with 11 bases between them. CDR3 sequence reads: CASGRVPNTEAFF. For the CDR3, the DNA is TGTGCCAGCGGCAGGGTCCCGAACACTGAAGCTTTCTTT.

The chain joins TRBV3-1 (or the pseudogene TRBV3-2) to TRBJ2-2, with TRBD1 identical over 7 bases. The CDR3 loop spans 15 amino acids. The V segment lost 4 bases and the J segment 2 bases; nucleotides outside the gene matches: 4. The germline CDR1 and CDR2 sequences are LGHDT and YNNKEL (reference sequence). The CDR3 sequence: CASSPWDSNTGELFF. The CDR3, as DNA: TGTGCCAGCAGCCCCTGGGACAGCAACACCGGGGAGCTGTTTTTT.

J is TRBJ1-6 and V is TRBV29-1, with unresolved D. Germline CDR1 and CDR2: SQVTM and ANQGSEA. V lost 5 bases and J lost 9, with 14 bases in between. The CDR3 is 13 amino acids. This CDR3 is CSVNTGSGSPLHF. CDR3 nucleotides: TGCAGCGTTAATACGGGGAGCGGTTCACCCCTCCACTTT.

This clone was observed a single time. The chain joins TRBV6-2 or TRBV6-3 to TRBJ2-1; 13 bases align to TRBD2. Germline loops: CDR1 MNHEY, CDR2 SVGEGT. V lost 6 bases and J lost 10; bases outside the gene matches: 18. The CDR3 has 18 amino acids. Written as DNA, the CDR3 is TGTGCCAGCAGCCCTACCTTACTTACTAGCGGGGGGGCTGGGGAGCAGTTCTTC. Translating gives CASSPTLLTSGGAGEQFF.

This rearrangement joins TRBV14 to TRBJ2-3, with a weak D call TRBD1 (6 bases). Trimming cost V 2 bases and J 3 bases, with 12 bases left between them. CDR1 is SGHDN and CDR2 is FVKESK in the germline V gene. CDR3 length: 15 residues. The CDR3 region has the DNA TGTGCCAGCAGCCAAATGGGGGCCTTGACAGATACGCAGTATTTT. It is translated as CASSQMGALTDTQYF. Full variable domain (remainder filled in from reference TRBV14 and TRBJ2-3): EAGVTQFPSHSVIEKGQTVTLRCDPISGHDNLYWYRRVMGKEIKFLLHFVKESKQDESGMPNNRFLAERTGGTYSTLKVQPAELEDSGVYFCASSQMGALTDTQYFGPGTRLTVL.

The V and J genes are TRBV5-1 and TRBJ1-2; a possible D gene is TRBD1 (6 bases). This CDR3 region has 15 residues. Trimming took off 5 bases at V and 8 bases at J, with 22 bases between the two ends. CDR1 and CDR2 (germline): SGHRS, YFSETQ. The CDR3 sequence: CASSNPLGGSRGYTF. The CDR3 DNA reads TGCGCCAGCAGTAACCCTCTTGGGGGCTCCCGAGGCTACACCTTC.

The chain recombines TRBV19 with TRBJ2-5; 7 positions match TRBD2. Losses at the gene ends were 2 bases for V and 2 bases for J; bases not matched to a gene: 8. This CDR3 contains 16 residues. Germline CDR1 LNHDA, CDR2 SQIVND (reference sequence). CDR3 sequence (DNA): TGTGCCAGTAGTATATCACTAGCGACTCCTCAAGAGACCCAGTACTTC. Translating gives CASSISLATPQETQYF.

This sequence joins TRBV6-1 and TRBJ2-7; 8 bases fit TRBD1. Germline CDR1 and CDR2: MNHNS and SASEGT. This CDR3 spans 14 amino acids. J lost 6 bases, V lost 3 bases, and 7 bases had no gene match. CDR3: CASSEPTGTGEQYV. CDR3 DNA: TGTGCCAGCAGTGAGCCTACCGGGACAGGCGAGCAGTACGTC.

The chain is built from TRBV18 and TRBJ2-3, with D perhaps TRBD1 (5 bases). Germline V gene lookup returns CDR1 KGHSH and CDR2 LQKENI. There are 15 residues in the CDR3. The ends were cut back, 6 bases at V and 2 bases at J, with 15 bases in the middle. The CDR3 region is CASSPTGQNTDTQYF. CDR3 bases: TGTGCCAGCTCCCCTACTGGACAAAACACAGATACGCAGTATTTT. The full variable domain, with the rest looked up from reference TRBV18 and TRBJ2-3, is NAGVMQNPRHLVRRRGQEARLRCSPMKGHSHVYWYRQLPEEGLKFMVYLQKENIIDESGMPKERFSAEFPKEGPSILRIQQVVRGDSAAYFCASSPTGQNTDTQYFGPGTRLTVL.

The chain's CDR3 is CASSLEPYTQYF. CDR3 DNA: TGCGCCAGCAGCTTGGAGCCCTATACGCAGTATTTT. The chain joins TRBV5-1 to TRBJ2-3, with no clear D. This CDR3 comprises 12 residues. V gave up 0 bases and J gave up 7 bases, with 6 bases separating them. Per germline, CDR1 SGHRS and CDR2 YFSETQ.

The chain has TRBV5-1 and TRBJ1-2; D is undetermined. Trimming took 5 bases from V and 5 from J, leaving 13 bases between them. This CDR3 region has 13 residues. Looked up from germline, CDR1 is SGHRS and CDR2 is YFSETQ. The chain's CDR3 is CASSSEGVYGYTF. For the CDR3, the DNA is TGCGCCAGCAGTTCCGAGGGAGTTTATGGCTACACCTTC.